This T cell receptor (beta chain) was sequenced for a study of blood T cells in healthy people across ages. With a J-beta primer mix and a sample-barcoded 5' primer, a second PCR ran roughly 7 to 11 cycles. Carrying 12 random nucleotides, a template-switch adaptor labeled each individual cDNA molecule. CDR3-containing paired-end reads numbering at least 2.5 million came from each sample. From the 5' RACE reads, TCRdb called clonotypes with MiXCR, one entry per CDR3 protein. In the table there are about 730,000 distinct CDR3 sequences, about 40% of which are singletons. The CDR3 length is 15 residues. Germline V gene lookup returns CDR1 SGHTA and CDR2 FQGTGA. As regards this clonotype: What it binds is not known.

Overall study results and limits: The study lacked donor CMV status, which possibly confounded expanded clonotype changes. Estimated diversity that came from one million T cells was considered an underestimate.

What was sequenced was blood. The sequence came from a woman in her fifties or sixties in good health. The V call is TRBV7-3, the J call TRBJ2-5, with TRBD1 identical over 12 bases. The better agreement between TRBJ2-7 and the DNA end casts doubt on the J call. CDR3: CASSLGQGAVFEQYF. The CDR3 DNA is TGTGCCAGCAGCCTGGGACAGGGGGCGGTTTTCGAGCAGTACTTC.